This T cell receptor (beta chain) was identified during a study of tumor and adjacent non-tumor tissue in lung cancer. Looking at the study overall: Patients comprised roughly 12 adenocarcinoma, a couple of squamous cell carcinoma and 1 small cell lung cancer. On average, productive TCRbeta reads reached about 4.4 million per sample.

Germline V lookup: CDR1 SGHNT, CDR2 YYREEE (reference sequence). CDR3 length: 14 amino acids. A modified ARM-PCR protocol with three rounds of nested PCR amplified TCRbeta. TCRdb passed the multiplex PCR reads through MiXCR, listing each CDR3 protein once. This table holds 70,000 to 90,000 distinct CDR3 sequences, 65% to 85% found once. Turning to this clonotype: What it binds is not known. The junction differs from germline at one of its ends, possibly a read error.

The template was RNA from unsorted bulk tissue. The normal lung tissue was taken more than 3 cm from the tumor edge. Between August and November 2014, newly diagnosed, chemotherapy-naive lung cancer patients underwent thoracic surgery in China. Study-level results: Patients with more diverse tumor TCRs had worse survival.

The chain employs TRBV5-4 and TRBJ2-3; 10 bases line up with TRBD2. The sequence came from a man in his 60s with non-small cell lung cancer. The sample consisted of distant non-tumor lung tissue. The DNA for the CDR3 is TGTGCTAGCAGCTTCGGACTAGCGGAAAATACGCGGTATTTT. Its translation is CASSFGLAENTRYF.